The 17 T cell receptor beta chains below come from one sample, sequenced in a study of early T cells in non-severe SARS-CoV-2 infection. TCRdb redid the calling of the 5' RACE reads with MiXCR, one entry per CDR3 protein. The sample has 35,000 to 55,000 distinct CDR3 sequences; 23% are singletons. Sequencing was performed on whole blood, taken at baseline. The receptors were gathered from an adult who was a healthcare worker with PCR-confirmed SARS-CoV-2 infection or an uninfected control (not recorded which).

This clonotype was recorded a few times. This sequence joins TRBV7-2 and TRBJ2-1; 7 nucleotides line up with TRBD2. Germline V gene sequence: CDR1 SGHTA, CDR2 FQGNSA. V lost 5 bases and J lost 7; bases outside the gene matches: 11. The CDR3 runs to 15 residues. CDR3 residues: CASSARIGGNNEQFF. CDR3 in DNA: TGTGCCAGCAGCGCGCGGATCGGGGGGAATAATGAGCAGTTCTTC.

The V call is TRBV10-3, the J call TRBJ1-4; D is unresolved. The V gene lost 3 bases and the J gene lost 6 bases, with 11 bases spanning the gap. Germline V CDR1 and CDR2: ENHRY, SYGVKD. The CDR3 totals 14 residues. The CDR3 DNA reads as TGTGCCATCAGTGATCGAGGTGGTGATGAAAAACTGTTTTTT. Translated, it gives CAISDRGGDEKLFF.

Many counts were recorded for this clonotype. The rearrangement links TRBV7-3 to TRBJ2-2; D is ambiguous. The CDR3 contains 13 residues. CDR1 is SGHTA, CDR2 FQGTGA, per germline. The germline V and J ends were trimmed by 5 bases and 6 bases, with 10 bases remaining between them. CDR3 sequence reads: CASSPLDSGELFF. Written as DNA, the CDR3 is TGTGCCAGCAGCCCCCTCGATTCCGGGGAGCTGTTTTTT.

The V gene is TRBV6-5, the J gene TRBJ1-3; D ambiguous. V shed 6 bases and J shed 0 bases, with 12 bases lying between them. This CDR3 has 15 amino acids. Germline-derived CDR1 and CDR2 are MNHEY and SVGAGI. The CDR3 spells CASRQTGSSGNTIYF. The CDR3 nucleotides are TGTGCCAGCAGACAGACGGGAAGCTCTGGAAACACCATATATTTT.

CDR3 bases: TGTGCCAGCAGCTTAGAGCGGGGGATCACAGATACGCAGTATTTT. This gives the protein CASSLERGITDTQYF. This chain links TRBV11-2 with TRBJ2-3; TRBD2 matches 7 bases. This CDR3 comprises 15 residues. V lost 0 bases and J lost 2; bases outside the gene matches: 2. Germline CDR1 reads SGHAT; CDR2 reads FQNNGV.

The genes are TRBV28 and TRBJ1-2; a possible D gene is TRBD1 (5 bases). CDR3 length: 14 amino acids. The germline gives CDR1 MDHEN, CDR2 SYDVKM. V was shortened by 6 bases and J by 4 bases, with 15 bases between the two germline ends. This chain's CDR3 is CASRTSGGVYGYTF. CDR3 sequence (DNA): TGTGCCAGCAGAACGTCCGGAGGGGTCTATGGCTACACCTTC.

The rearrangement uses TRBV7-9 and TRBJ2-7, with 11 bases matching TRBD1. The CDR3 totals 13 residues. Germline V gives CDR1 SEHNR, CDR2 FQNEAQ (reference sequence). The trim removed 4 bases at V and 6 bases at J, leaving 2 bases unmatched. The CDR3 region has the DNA TGTGCCAGCAGCTCCGGGACAGGGGGCGAGCAGTACTTC. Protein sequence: CASSSGTGGEQYF.

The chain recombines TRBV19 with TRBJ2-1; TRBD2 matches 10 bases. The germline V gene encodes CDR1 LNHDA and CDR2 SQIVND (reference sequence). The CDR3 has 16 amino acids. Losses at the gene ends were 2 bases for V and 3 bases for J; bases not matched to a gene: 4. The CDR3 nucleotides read TGTGCCAGTAGTATATCCAGCGGGGGGGTCTACAATGAGCAGTTCTTC. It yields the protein CASSISSGGVYNEQFF.

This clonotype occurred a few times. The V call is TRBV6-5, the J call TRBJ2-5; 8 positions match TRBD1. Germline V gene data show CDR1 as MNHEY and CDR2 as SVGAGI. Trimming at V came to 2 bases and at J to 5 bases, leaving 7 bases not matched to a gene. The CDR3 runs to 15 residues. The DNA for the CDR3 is TGTGCCAGCAGTTACGCGACAGGGGCGTTGGAGACCCAGTACTTC. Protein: CASSYATGALETQYF.

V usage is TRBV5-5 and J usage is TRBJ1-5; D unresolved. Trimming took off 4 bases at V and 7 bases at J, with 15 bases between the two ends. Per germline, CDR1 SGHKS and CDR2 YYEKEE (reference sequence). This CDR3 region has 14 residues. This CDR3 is CASSHQDGRQPQHF. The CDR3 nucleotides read TGTGCCAGCAGCCACCAGGACGGGCGGCAGCCCCAGCATTTT.

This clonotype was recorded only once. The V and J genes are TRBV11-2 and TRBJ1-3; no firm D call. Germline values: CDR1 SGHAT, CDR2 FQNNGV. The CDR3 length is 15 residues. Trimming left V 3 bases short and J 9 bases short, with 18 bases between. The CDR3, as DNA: TGTGCCAGCAGCTTTGGACGTCCCGCTTCGGGCACCATATATTTT. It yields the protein CASSFGRPASGTIYF.

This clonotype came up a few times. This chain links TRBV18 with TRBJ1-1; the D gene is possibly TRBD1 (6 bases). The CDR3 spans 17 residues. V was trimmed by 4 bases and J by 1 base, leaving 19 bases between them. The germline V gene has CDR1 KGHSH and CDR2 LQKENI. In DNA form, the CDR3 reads TGTGCCAGCTCACTCCAGGGGTTGGGATCCTCGAACACTGAAGCTTTCTTT. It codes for CASSLQGLGSSNTEAFF.

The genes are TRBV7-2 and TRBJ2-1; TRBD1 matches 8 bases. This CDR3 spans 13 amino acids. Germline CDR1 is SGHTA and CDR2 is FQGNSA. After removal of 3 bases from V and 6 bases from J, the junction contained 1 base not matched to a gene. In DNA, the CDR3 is TGTGCCAGCAGCTTCACAGGGGGCAATGAGCAGTTCTTC. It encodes CASSFTGGNEQFF.

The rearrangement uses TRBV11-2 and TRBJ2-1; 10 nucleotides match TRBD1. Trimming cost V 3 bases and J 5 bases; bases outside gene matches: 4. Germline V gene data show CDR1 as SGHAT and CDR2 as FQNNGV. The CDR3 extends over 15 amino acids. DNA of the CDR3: TGTGCCAGCAGCTTGGGACAGGGGATCAACAATGAGCAGTTCTTC. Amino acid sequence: CASSLGQGINNEQFF.

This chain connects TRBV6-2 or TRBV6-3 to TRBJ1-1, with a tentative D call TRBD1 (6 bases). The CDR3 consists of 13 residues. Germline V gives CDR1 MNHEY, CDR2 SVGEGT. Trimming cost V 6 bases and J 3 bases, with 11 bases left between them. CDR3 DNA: TGTGCCAGCAGACTGTACAGGGACACTGAAGCTTTCTTT. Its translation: CASRLYRDTEAFF.

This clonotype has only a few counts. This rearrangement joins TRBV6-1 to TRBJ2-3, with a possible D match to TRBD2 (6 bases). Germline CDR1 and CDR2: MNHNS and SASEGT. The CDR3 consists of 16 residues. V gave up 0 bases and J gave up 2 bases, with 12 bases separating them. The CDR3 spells CASSEALSGPTDTQYF. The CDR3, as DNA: TGTGCCAGCAGTGAAGCCCTTAGCGGACCCACAGATACGCAGTATTTT.

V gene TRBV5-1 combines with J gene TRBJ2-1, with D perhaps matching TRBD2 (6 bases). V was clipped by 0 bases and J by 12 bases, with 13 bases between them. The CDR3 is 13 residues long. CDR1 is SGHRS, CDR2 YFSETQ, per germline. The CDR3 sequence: CASSLVAGTVQFF. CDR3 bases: TGCGCCAGCAGCTTGGTGGCGGGGACTGTGCAGTTCTTC.